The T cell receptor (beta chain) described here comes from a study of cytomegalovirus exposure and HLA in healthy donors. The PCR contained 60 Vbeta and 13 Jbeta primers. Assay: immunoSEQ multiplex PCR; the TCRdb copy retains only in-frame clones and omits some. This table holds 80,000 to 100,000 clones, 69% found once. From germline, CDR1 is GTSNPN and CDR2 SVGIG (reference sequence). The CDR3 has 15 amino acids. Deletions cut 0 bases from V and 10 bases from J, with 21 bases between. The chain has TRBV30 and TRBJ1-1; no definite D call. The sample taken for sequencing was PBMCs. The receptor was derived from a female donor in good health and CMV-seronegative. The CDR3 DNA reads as TGTGCCTGGAGTGTAAAAGTTCGAGGATGGGTGGCAGCTTTCTTT. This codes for CAWSVKVRGWVAAFF.